Below are 13 T cell receptor beta chains sequenced from a single sample in a study of blood T cell repertoires in COVID-19. Generated by immunoSEQ multiplex PCR, the TCRdb table keeps only in-frame clones and is missing some. The data contain over 90,000 clones, about four fifths of them singletons. Specimen: peripheral blood. These TCRs come from a human donor in a cohort sampled during active COVID-19.

The V gene is TRBV7-8, the J gene TRBJ1-2; D gene ambiguous. Germline loops: CDR1 SGHVS, CDR2 FQNEAQ. CDR3 length: 14 amino acids. V was pared by 5 bases and J by 8 bases, with 18 bases between. CDR3 nucleotides: TGTGCCAGCAGCCCGTTAATAGGCCGGGGAGGCTACACCTTC. This gives the protein CASSPLIGRGGYTF.

J is TRBJ1-1 and V is TRBV27, with a weak D call TRBD1 (6 bases). Germline V gene data show CDR1 as MNHEY and CDR2 as SMNVEV (reference sequence). CDR3 size: 12 residues. V lost 10 bases and J 4 bases, leaving 13 bases between the germline ends. In DNA, the CDR3 is TGTGCCACCAAGGGAGGGGGCACTGAAGCTTTCTTT. The encoded protein is CATKGGGTEAFF.

V and J are TRBV11-2 and TRBJ1-1; TRBD1 is a possible D gene (6 bases). The V gene's germline CDR1 is SGHAT and CDR2 FQNNGV. V gave up 1 base and J gave up 4 bases, with 16 bases separating them. This CDR3 has 16 residues. The DNA of the CDR3 is TGTGCCAGCAGCTTAGTCCCGACAGGCAGGGGCACTGAAGCTTTCTTT. It codes for CASSLVPTGRGTEAFF.

The chain is built from TRBV7-2 and TRBJ2-2; D is undetermined. V shed 3 bases and J shed 4 bases, with 9 bases lying between them. Looked up from germline, CDR1 is SGHTA and CDR2 is FQGNSA. CDR3 length: 14 amino acids. CDR3 protein: CASSFRLPTGELFF. CDR3 bases: TGTGCCAGCAGCTTTCGACTGCCCACCGGGGAGCTGTTTTTT. The variable domain in full, with the rest retrieved from reference TRBV7-2 and TRBJ2-2, is GAGVSQSPSNKVTEKGKDVELRCDPISGHTALYWYRQSLGQGLEFLIYFQGNSAPDKSGLPSDRFSAERTGGSVSTLTIQRTQQEDSAVYLCASSFRLPTGELFFGEGSRLTVL.

The rearrangement links TRBV5-1 to TRBJ1-2, with D possibly matching TRBD1 (6 bases). Germline values: CDR1 SGHRS, CDR2 YFSETQ. Trimming left V 4 bases short and J 4 bases short, with 11 bases between. The CDR3 contains 13 residues. CDR3 residues: CASSIQGTYGYTF. The CDR3 DNA sequence: TGCGCCAGCAGCATACAGGGCACCTATGGCTACACCTTC. Full variable domain (rest looked up from reference TRBV5-1 and TRBJ1-2): KAGVTQTPRYLIKTRGQQVTLSCSPISGHRSVSWYQQTPGQGLQFLFEYFSETQRNKGNFPGRFSGRQFSNSRSEMNVSTLELGDSALYLCASSIQGTYGYTFGSGTRLTVV.

V gene TRBV15 combines with J gene TRBJ2-5, with TRBD2 matching over 9 bases. Per the germline V gene, CDR1 is LNHNV and CDR2 is YYDKDF (reference sequence). J gave up 5 bases and V 1 base, and 8 bases lay outside the gene matches. The CDR3 has 16 residues. The CDR3 sequence: CATSRVLAGGAETQYF. The CDR3 DNA reads as TGTGCCACCAGCAGAGTTTTGGCGGGGGGGGCTGAGACCCAGTACTTC.

This clone was found a few times. The rearrangement joins TRBV11-2 to TRBJ2-2; 13 bases match TRBD2. Germline V gene lookup returns CDR1 SGHAT and CDR2 FQNNGV. The CDR3 spans 16 residues. Trimming at V came to 6 bases and at J to 8 bases, leaving 9 bases not matched to a gene. CDR3 residues: CASRFRTSGGAGELFF. CDR3 sequence (DNA): TGTGCCAGCAGGTTTAGGACTAGCGGGGGAGCTGGGGAGCTGTTTTTT.

The V and J genes are TRBV3-1 (or the pseudogene TRBV3-2) and TRBJ2-3, with D possibly being TRBD1 (6 bases). Germline CDR1 LGHDT, CDR2 YNNKEL (reference sequence). CDR3 length: 13 amino acids. Trimming removed 3 bases from V and 4 bases from J, with 8 bases in between. CDR3: CASSQRGSDTQYF. Here the CDR3 DNA reads TGTGCCAGCAGCCAGAGGGGGTCAGATACGCAGTATTTT.

This clone was found once. This sequence joins TRBV19 and TRBJ1-5; 7 positions agree with TRBD1. The CDR3 extends over 17 amino acids. Germline-derived CDR1 and CDR2 are LNHDA and SQIVND (reference sequence). The ends lost 7 bases at V and 3 bases at J; junction bases unmatched: 15. The CDR3 is CASTLSDRTSFNQPQHF. DNA for the CDR3: TGTGCCAGTACCCTCTCGGACAGGACAAGCTTCAATCAGCCCCAGCATTTT.

There are a few counts of this clone. The rearrangement links TRBV19 to TRBJ1-2, with a weak D call TRBD1 (6 bases). Germline CDR1 is LNHDA and CDR2 is SQIVND (reference sequence). Trimming shortened V by 2 bases and J by 7 bases, and 14 bases separated the two germline ends. The CDR3 is 14 residues long. CDR3 DNA sequence: TGTGCCAGTAGTATATTGGGGGCGATGGGTGGCTACACCTTC. It codes for CASSILGAMGGYTF.

Comments on this clone: The sample contains more than one DNA sequence encoding this CDR3. The rearrangement uses TRBV3-1 (or the pseudogene TRBV3-2) and TRBJ2-7, with 8 bases aligning to TRBD1. Germline CDR1 is LGHDT and CDR2 is YNNKEL (reference sequence). There are 15 residues in the CDR3. The V segment lost 4 bases and the J segment 3 bases; nucleotides outside the gene matches: 8. The CDR3 region is CASSPRQGPLYEQYF. The CDR3 nucleotides are TGTGCCAGCAGCCCAAGACAGGGGCCTCTCTACGAGCAGTACTTC.

The V and J genes are TRBV5-1 and TRBJ2-5; a possible D gene is TRBD1 (6 bases). Trimming pared 5 bases from V and 5 bases from J, leaving 13 bases between. Germline V CDR1 and CDR2: SGHRS, YFSETQ. CDR3 length: 13 amino acids. The CDR3 coding sequence is TGCGCCAGCAGTAGTACTACAGGGGAGACCCAGTACTTC. Protein sequence: CASSSTTGETQYF.

The chain employs TRBV9 and TRBJ2-1, with TRBD2 identical over 14 bases. The CDR3 spans 19 residues. Germline CDR1 SGDLS, CDR2 YYNGEE. V dropped 4 bases and J dropped 7; count of bases not matched to a gene: 16. CDR3 nucleotides: TGTGCCAGCAGCAACTCCTTAAGACTAGCGGGGGGGCTCCCTAATGAGCAGTTCTTC. Translation: CASSNSLRLAGGLPNEQFF.